The 24 T cell receptor beta chains below all came from one sample that was sequenced in a study of molecular identifiers for immune sequencing clone quantification. TCRdb fed the PCR reads into MiXCR, producing one record per CDR3 protein. Counted here are hundreds of thousands of distinct CDR3 sequences, about 25% occurring once; the ten biggest clones make up 0.7% to 0.95%. Sequencing was done on a sample of naive CD8+ T cells from blood, with Jurkat cell RNA spiked in. As for subset: FACS-sorted CD8+CD4-CCR7+CD45RA+ naive T cells. These receptors originate from a human donor in good health. Some libraries in this study had Jurkat cell RNA spiked in.

As for this clonotype: This may be a read error: a much more frequent sequence differs by one nucleotide. The chain has TRBV7-2 and TRBJ2-7; 11 bases fit TRBD2. CDR1 SGHTA and CDR2 FQGNSA come from the germline V gene. The CDR3 runs to 18 residues. The trim removed 7 bases at V and 4 bases at J, leaving 18 bases unmatched. The CDR3 is CASNQKWVLAGGEYEQYF. CDR3 nucleotide sequence: TGTGCCAGCAACCAAAAATGGGTTCTAGCGGGAGGAGAGTACGAGCAGTACTTC.

The chain carries TRBV19 and TRBJ2-7; D is tentatively TRBD1 or TRBD2 (5 bases each). The V end was cut by 2 bases, the J end by 1 base, with 9 bases between. Germline CDR1 and CDR2: LNHDA and SQIVND (reference sequence). The length of the CDR3 is 14 residues. CDR3 amino acids: CASSIRDGSYEQYF. The CDR3 nucleotides are TGTGCCAGTAGTATACGGGACGGGTCCTACGAGCAGTACTTC.

V and J are TRBV5-4 and TRBJ1-2, with 7 bases aligning to TRBD1. From germline, CDR1 is SGHNT and CDR2 YYREEE (reference sequence). V shed 0 bases and J 2 bases; nucleotides not matched to a gene: 1. The CDR3 loop spans 14 amino acids. CDR3 sequence reads: CASSLATGNYGYTF. The CDR3 nucleotides read TGTGCCAGCAGCTTGGCGACAGGGAACTATGGCTACACCTTC.

The CDR3 region is CATDDNRGGGHEQYF. The CDR3 DNA is TGTGCCACCGACGACAACAGGGGAGGAGGCCACGAGCAGTACTTC. The chain combines TRBV28 with TRBJ2-7, with D tentatively TRBD1 (7 bases). Germline CDR1 and CDR2: MDHEN and SYDVKM. Trimming stripped 10 bases from V and 5 bases from J, with 24 bases between. This CDR3 has 15 amino acids.

This clonotype was seen many times. The chain has TRBV4-3 and TRBJ1-1; the match to TRBD1 covers 8 bases. The CDR3 is 13 residues long. Trimming took 4 bases from V and 8 from J; bases not matched to a gene: 6. Germline V gene sequence: CDR1 LGHNA, CDR2 YSLEER. As DNA, the CDR3 is TGCGCCAGCAGCCCATGGACAGGGACGGAAGCTTTCTTT. Protein product: CASSPWTGTEAFF.

This clonotype was found a few times. The chain carries TRBV11-2 and TRBJ1-1, with a tentative D call TRBD1 (5 bases). The ends were cut back, 1 base at V and 1 base at J, with 16 bases in the middle. Germline CDR1 reads SGHAT; CDR2 reads FQNNGV. The CDR3 covers 17 residues. CDR3 bases: TGTGCCAGCAGCTTAGGGTATATCGGGGCCGGGAACACTGAAGCTTTCTTT. Translated, it gives CASSLGYIGAGNTEAFF.

To note about this clonotype: The junction differs from germline at one of its ends, possibly a read error. V gene TRBV5-6 combines with J gene TRBJ2-1; TRBD2 matches 12 bases. The CDR3 contains 17 residues. The V gene's germline CDR1 is SGHDT and CDR2 YYEEEE. CDR3 DNA sequence: TGTGCCAGCAGCTGGCCCTCCCTAGCGGGGGGGTACAATGAGCAGTCCTTC. Amino acids: CASSWPSLAGGYNEQSF.

On this clonotype itself: A much bigger clone sits one base away, suggesting this may be a read error. This sequence joins TRBV2 and TRBJ1-1; no definite D call. V was shortened by 3 bases and J by 0 bases, with 17 bases between the two germline ends. Germline V gene data show CDR1 as SNHLY and CDR2 as FYNNEI. This CDR3 is 17 amino acids long. The CDR3 nucleotides are TGTGCCAGCAGTGATGTGAACACGTGCGCCATGAACACTGAAGCTTTCTTT. Its translation is CASSDVNTCAMNTEAFF. The variable domain in full, completed from reference TRBV2 and TRBJ1-1, reads EPEVTQTPSHQVTQMGQEVILRCVPISNHLYFYWYRQILGQKVEFLVSFYNNEISEKSEIFDDQFSVERPDGSNFTLKIRSTKLEDSAMYFCASSDVNTCAMNTEAFFGQGTRLTVV.

This clonotype was counted at least ten times. V and J are TRBV7-8 and TRBJ2-1; the D is unclear. This CDR3 spans 13 amino acids. V was trimmed by 4 bases and J by 8 bases, leaving 12 bases between them. Germline V gene data show CDR1 as SGHVS and CDR2 as FQNEAQ. This CDR3 is CASSSNTGHEQFF. CDR3 DNA: TGTGCCAGCAGCTCAAATACGGGTCATGAGCAGTTCTTC.

Regarding this clonotype: A clone one base away is much larger, so this may be a read error. This chain links TRBV6-6 with TRBJ2-3, with TRBD1 identical over 10 bases. The germline CDR1 and CDR2 sequences are MNHNY and SVGAGI (reference sequence). This CDR3 contains 15 residues. CDR3 in DNA: TGTGCCGGCAGTTACGGACAGGGGGGCACAGATACGCAGTATTTT. It encodes CAGSYGQGGTDTQYF.

The genes are TRBV3-1 and TRBJ1-1; D unresolved. The CDR3 has 14 residues. V was pared by 1 base and J by 7 bases, with 13 bases between. Germline V gene sequence: CDR1 LGHDT, CDR2 YNNKEL (reference sequence). The DNA for the CDR3 is TGTGCCAGCAGCCAAGGTCTGGAGGGATTTGAAGCTTTCTTT. Its protein is CASSQGLEGFEAFF.

This clonotype appeared a few times. This rearrangement joins TRBV3-1 to TRBJ2-1; the match to TRBD2 covers 10 bases. Germline lookup yields CDR1 LGHDT and CDR2 YNNKEL (reference sequence). This CDR3 is built from 16 residues. After removal of 3 bases from V and 4 bases from J, the junction contained 6 bases not matched to a gene. The CDR3 loop is CASSHLAGEQYNEQFF. CDR3 in DNA: TGTGCCAGCAGCCACCTAGCGGGAGAGCAATACAATGAGCAGTTCTTC.

This rearrangement joins TRBV2 to TRBJ2-6; possibly TRBD2 for D (6 bases). CDR3 size: 15 residues. Germline CDR1 reads SNHLY; CDR2 reads FYNNEI. The V gene lost 10 bases and the J gene lost 2 bases, with 15 bases spanning the gap. Written as DNA, the CDR3 is TGTGCCAAATCGGGGGTCTCAGCTGGGGCCAACGTCCTGACTTTC. This sequence encodes CAKSGVSAGANVLTF.

Of note for this clonotype: A clone one base away is much larger, so this may be a read error. The V call is TRBV20-1, the J call TRBJ2-7; 13 bases line up with TRBD2. The trim removed 3 bases at V and 4 bases at J, leaving 9 bases unmatched. Germline V CDR1 and CDR2: DFQATT, SNEGSKA (reference sequence). This CDR3 spans 16 amino acids. The chain's CDR3 is CSASDSLAGGWYEQYF. The CDR3 DNA is TGCAGTGCTAGTGACTCACTAGCGGGGGGGTGGTACGAGCAGTACTTC.

The sample holds many counts of this clonotype. The V gene is TRBV29-1, the J gene TRBJ2-5, with D possibly being TRBD1 (5 bases). CDR1 is SQVTM and CDR2 is ANQGSEA in the germline V gene. The CDR3 runs to 13 residues. The germline V and J ends were trimmed by 2 bases and 5 bases, with 12 bases remaining between them. The CDR3 nucleotides read TGCAGCGTTGAACCCCAGGGTCCTGAGACCCAGTACTTC. Protein product: CSVEPQGPETQYF.

This clonotype occurred a few times. The V gene is TRBV18, the J gene TRBJ2-2; D may be TRBD2 (5 bases). Trimming removed 0 bases at V and 3 bases at J, with 11 bases between. Germline lookup yields CDR1 KGHSH and CDR2 LQKENI. The CDR3 has 16 amino acids. The CDR3: CASSPPVFGDTGELFF. CDR3 coding DNA: TGTGCCAGCTCACCACCGGTCTTCGGGGACACCGGGGAGCTGTTTTTT.

This clonotype has only a few counts. The conserved phenylalanine or tryptophan is not found at the CDR3 terminus, so this likely reflects a read error. J is TRBJ2-2 and V is TRBV13, with no clear D. V lost 5 bases and J lost 6, with 10 bases in between. Germline CDR1 reads PRHDT; CDR2 reads FYEKMQ (reference sequence). The CDR3 is made up of 13 amino acids. The CDR3 nucleotides read TGTGCCAGCAGCCCCCCGAGAGCCGGGGAGCTGTTTCTT. Its translation: CASSPPRAGELFL.

There are many counts of this clonotype. J is TRBJ2-7 and V is TRBV4-3, with TRBD1 as a possible D gene (6 bases). The CDR3 totals 15 residues. Germline V lookup: CDR1 LGHNA, CDR2 YSLEER. V was clipped by 0 bases and J by 6 bases, with 15 bases between them. CDR3 protein: CASSQDRNRAGEQYF. The CDR3 DNA is TGCGCCAGCAGCCAAGATCGGAACAGGGCGGGCGAGCAGTACTTC.

The rearrangement links TRBV2 to TRBJ1-2; no clear D gene. The CDR3 extends over 12 amino acids. Looked up from germline, CDR1 is SNHLY and CDR2 is FYNNEI. Between the trimmed V and J ends, which lost 3 bases and 1 base, there was a span of 3 bases. CDR3: CASSDSNYGYTF. The CDR3 DNA reads TGTGCCAGCAGTGACAGTAACTATGGCTACACCTTC.

In regard to this clonotype: A read error may be the cause here, since a much bigger clone is one base away. The V call is TRBV6-5, the J call TRBJ2-1; perhaps TRBD2 as D (5 bases). The germline V gene encodes CDR1 MNHEY and CDR2 SVGAGI. The CDR3 extends over 14 amino acids. The CDR3 nucleotides read TGTGCCAGCAGCGTGGGGAGCTCCTACAATGAGCAGCTCTTC. This encodes CASSVGSSYNEQLF.

This clonotype was seen many times. This sequence joins TRBV7-2 and TRBJ2-3; D might be TRBD1 or TRBD2, each matching 6 bases. The CDR3 extends over 13 amino acids. Germline V gene data show CDR1 as SGHTA and CDR2 as FQGNSA. Trimming stripped 3 bases from V and 4 bases from J, with 8 bases between. The CDR3 sequence is CASSFGGPDTQYF. In nucleotides, the CDR3 is TGTGCCAGCAGCTTCGGGGGCCCAGATACGCAGTATTTT.

This clonotype turned up a few times. The genes are TRBV6-5 and TRBJ2-1, with TRBD1 identical over 10 bases. The CDR3 totals 15 residues. Trimming removed 2 bases from V and 4 bases from J; junction bases left unmatched: 2. CDR1 MNHEY and CDR2 SVGAGI come from the germline V gene. The CDR3 nucleotides read TGTGCCAGCAGTTACGACAGGGGGCCTTACAATGAGCAGTTCTTC. Translation: CASSYDRGPYNEQFF.

The genes are TRBV2 and TRBJ2-1, with 9 bases lining up with TRBD2. The CDR3 totals 15 residues. V shed 4 bases, J shed 10 bases, and the junction held 11 bases outside the gene matches. Looked up from germline, CDR1 is SNHLY and CDR2 is FYNNEI. Written as DNA, the CDR3 is TGTGCCAGCAGTGGAGCGCAGGGACTAGCAGGGGAGCAGTTCTTC. It is translated as CASSGAQGLAGEQFF.

This rearrangement joins TRBV5-5 to TRBJ2-5; no reliable D call. Germline values: CDR1 SGHKS, CDR2 YYEKEE (reference sequence). V was trimmed by 7 bases and J by 1 base, leaving 23 bases between them. The CDR3 contains 17 residues. CDR3 coding DNA: TGTGCCAGCCTTCAGGTCCTCATTGGCACCAGCCAAGAGACCCAGTACTTC. Residues: CASLQVLIGTSQETQYF.